The entry below describes one TCR beta chain. Its antigen is not identified. The data were obtained in a study of somatic mutations in cytotoxic T cells in rheumatoid arthritis. Overall study context: Flow cytometric sorting isolated some V beta antibody-stained T-cell populations at nearly 100% purity, and among them were V beta1+ cells that underwent TCRB sequencing.

Clones were sequenced by immunoSEQ multiplex PCR, and TCRdb holds only the in-frame ones, with some missing. The sample lists about 25,000 clones; roughly four fifths were seen once. Germline V CDR1 and CDR2: SGHVS, FNYEAQ. The CDR3 is 15 amino acids. V lost 1 base to trimming and J lost 0 bases, with 10 bases between them. General observations from the study: CD8+ T-cell clonality showed no significant difference between rheumatoid arthritis patients and age-matched healthy controls. Multiple comparisons were not accounted for in the slight TRBV07 underrepresentation seen in rheumatoid arthritis patients.

The sequence derives from a woman aged 18-29 years in good health. This chain uses TRBV7-6 with TRBJ2-7; TRBD2 is a possible D gene (6 bases). The sequenced material came from CD8+ T cells sorted from blood. CDR3 sequence reads: CASSLGGGSSYEQYF. In nucleotides, the CDR3 is TGTGCCAGCAGCTTAGGTGGGGGGAGCTCCTACGAGCAGTACTTC.